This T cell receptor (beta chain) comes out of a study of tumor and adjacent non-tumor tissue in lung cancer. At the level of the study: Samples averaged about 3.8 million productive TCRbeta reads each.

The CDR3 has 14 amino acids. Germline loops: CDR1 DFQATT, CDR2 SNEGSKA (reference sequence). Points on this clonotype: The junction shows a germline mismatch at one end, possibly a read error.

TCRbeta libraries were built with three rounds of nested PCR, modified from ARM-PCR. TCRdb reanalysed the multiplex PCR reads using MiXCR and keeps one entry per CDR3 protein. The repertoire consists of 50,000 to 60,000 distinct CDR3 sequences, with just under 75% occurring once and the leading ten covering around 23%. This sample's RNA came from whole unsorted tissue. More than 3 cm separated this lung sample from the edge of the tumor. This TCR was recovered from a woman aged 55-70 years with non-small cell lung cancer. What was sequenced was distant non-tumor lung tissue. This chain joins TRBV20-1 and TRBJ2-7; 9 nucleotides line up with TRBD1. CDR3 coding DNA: TGCAGTGTTAGAGTTCGGGACAGGGCCTACGAGCAGTACTTC. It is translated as CSVRVRDRAYEQYF.